The T cell receptor beta chain described here comes from a study of blood T cell repertoires in COVID-19. Study-level information: Sites in the United States, Italy and Spain provided acute and convalescent COVID-19 samples.

The length of the CDR3 is 11 residues. CDR1 is SGHVS, CDR2 FQNEAQ, per germline. The V and J ends lost 5 bases and 8 bases respectively, with 10 bases between them. Data came from immunoSEQ multiplex PCR; TCRdb stores just in-frame clones and leaves some out. Of hundreds of thousands of clones listed, roughly 88% are singletons. This chain uses TRBV7-8 with TRBJ2-7; possible D gene TRBD1, 5 bases. The source material was peripheral blood. This sequence was found in a man older than 75 with acute or convalescent COVID-19. The CDR3 region has the DNA TGTGCCAGCAGCCCCGGACAAAAGCAGTACTTC. It encodes CASSPGQKQYF.